Following are 6 T cell receptor beta chains from one sample sequenced in a study of cytomegalovirus exposure and HLA in healthy donors. Primers included in the PCR were 60 Vbeta and 13 Jbeta primers. Profiling relied on immunoSEQ multiplex PCR, and the TCRdb table lists in-frame clones only, not all of them. The table lists more than 95,000 clones, over 60% of them singletons. Material for sequencing was PBMCs. These receptor sequences come from a woman in her 40s in good health and CMV-seronegative.

V is TRBV20-1 and J is TRBJ2-7, with D unresolved. The germline V and J ends were trimmed by 1 base and 3 bases, with 4 bases remaining between them. The CDR3 consists of 11 residues. Germline assignment: CDR1 DFQATT and CDR2 SNEGSKA (reference sequence). CDR3 sequence reads: CSARVHYEQYF. CDR3 DNA sequence: TGCAGTGCTAGAGTCCACTACGAGCAGTACTTC.

The rearrangement uses TRBV5-4 and TRBJ1-5; the D is unclear. The V end lost 4 bases, the J end lost 6 bases, and 11 bases lay between the germline ends. Germline CDR1 is SGHNT and CDR2 is YYREEE (reference sequence). This CDR3 contains 13 residues. The CDR3 DNA follows: TGTGCCAGCAGCCCACGGCCAGGTCAGCCCCAGCATTTT. Encoded protein: CASSPRPGQPQHF.

V is TRBV5-1 and J is TRBJ2-7, with TRBD2 matching 8 bases. The trim removed 0 bases at V and 6 bases at J, leaving 8 bases unmatched. The CDR3 has 15 residues. Germline loops: CDR1 SGHRS, CDR2 YFSETQ. In DNA form, the CDR3 reads TGCGCCAGCAGCTTGGAAGCGGGAGAGTGGCTCGAGCAGTACTTC. Its protein product is CASSLEAGEWLEQYF.

The gene calls are TRBV2 and TRBJ2-2; 7 nucleotides agree with TRBD1. CDR1 SNHLY and CDR2 FYNNEI come from the germline V gene. This CDR3 comprises 16 residues. Unmatched junction bases numbered 11, after V lost 5 bases and J lost 5 bases. The CDR3 region has the DNA TGTGCCAGCAGTCAGCACAGGGGAAGAGGGACCGGGGAGCTGTTTTTT. This encodes CASSQHRGRGTGELFF.

The chain employs TRBV7-6 and TRBJ2-3, with 8 nucleotides matching TRBD2. The junction had 6 bases not matched to a gene; V was cut back by 4 bases and J by 3 bases. The germline CDR1 and CDR2 sequences are SGHVS and FNYEAQ. The CDR3 runs to 15 residues. The CDR3 is CASSSLAGLTDTQYF. The CDR3 nucleotides are TGTGCCAGCAGCTCCCTAGCGGGCCTTACAGATACGCAGTATTTT.

The chain uses TRBV4-2 and TRBJ2-7; TRBD2 agrees at 9 bases. The junction had 12 bases not matched to a gene; V was cut back by 4 bases and J by 2 bases. The CDR3 has 17 residues. CDR1 LGHNA and CDR2 YNFKEQ come from the germline V gene. This CDR3 reads CASSPIGTQRGAYEQYF. DNA of the CDR3: TGTGCCAGCAGCCCCATTGGCACCCAGCGGGGGGCCTACGAGCAGTACTTC.